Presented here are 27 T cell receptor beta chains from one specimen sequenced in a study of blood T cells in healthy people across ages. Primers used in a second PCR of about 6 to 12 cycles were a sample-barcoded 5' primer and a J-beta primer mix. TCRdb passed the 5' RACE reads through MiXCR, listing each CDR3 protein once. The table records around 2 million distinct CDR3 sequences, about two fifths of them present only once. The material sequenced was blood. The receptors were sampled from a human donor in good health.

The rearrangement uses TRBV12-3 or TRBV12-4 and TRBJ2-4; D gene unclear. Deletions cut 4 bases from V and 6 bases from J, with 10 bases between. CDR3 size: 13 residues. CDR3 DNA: TGTGCCAGCAGTTCGAGATTGGGAAACATTCAGTACTTC. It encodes CASSSRLGNIQYF.

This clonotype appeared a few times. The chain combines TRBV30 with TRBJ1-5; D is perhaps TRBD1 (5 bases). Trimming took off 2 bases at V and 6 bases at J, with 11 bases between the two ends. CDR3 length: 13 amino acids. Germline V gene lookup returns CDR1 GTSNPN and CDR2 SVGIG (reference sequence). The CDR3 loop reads CAWSRGESQPQHF. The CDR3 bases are TGTGCCTGGAGTCGGGGGGAGAGTCAGCCCCAGCATTTT. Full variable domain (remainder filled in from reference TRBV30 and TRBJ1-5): SQTIHQWPATLVQPVGSPLSLECTVEGTSNPNLYWYRQAAGRGLQLLFYSVGIGQISSEVPQNLSASRPQDRQFILSSKKLLLSDSGFYLCAWSRGESQPQHFGDGTRLSIL.

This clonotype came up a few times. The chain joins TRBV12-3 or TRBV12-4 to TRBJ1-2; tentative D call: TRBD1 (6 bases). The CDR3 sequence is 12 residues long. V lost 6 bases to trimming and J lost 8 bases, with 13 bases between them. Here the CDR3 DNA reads TGTGCCAGCAGCCGGGGGGGGGCCGGCTACACCTTC. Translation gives CASSRGGAGYTF.

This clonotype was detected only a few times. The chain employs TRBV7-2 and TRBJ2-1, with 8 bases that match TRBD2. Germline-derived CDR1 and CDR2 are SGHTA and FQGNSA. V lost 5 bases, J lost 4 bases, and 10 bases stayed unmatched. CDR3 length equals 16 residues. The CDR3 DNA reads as TGTGCCAGCAGCCCTGCAGGCGGGGGGCCTTACAATGAGCAGTTCTTC. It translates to CASSPAGGGPYNEQFF.

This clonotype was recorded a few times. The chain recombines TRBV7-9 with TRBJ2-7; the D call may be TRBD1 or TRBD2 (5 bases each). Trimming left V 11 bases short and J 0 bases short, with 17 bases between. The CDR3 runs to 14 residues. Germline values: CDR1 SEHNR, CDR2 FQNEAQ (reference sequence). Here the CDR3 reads CASGQGLFSYEQYF. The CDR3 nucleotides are TGTGCCTCGGGGCAGGGCCTTTTCTCCTACGAGCAGTACTTC. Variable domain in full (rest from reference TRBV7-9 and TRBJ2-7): DTGVSQNPRHKITKRGQNVTFRCDPISEHNRLYWYRQTLGQGPEFLTYFQNEAQLEKSRLLSDRFSAERPKGSFSTLEIQRTEQGDSAMYLCASGQGLFSYEQYFGPGTRLTVT.

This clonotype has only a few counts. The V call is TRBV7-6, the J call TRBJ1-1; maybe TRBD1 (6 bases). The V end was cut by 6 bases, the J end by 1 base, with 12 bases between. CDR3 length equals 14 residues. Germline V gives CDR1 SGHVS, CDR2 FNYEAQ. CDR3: CASSSTGWNTEAFF. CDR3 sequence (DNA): TGTGCCAGCAGTTCCACAGGGTGGAACACTGAAGCTTTCTTT.

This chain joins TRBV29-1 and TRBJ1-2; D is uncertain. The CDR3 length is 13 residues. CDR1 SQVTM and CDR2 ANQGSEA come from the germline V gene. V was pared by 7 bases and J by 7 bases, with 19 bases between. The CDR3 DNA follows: TGCAGCGCCCTTACCCGGGTAGTAGGTGGCTACACCTTC. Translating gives CSALTRVVGGYTF.

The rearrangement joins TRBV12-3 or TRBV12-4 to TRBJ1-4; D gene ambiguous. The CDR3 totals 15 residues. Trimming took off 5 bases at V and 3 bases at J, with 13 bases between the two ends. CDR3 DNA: TGTGCCAGCAGTCCCCCGACTGCAGCTAATGAAAAACTGTTTTTT. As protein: CASSPPTAANEKLFF.

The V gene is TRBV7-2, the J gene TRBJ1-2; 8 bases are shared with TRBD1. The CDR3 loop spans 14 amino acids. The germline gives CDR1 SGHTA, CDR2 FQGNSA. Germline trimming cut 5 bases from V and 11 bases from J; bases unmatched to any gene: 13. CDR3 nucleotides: TGTGCCAGCAGCGCTCAGGGGGCTTCTGTGGGGTACACCTTC. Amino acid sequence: CASSAQGASVGYTF.

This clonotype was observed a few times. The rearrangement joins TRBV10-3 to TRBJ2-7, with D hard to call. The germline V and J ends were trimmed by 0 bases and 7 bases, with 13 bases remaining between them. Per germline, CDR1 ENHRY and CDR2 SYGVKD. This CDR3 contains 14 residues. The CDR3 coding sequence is TGTGCCATCAGTGAGTCTTTCGGTGCGTGGGAGCAGTACTTC. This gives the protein CAISESFGAWEQYF.

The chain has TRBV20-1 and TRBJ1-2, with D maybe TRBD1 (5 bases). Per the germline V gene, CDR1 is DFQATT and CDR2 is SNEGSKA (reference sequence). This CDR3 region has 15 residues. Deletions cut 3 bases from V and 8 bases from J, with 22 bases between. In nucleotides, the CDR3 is TGCAGTGCTAGGGGTTCAGGGCGCACTAATTGGGGCTACACCTTC. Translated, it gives CSARGSGRTNWGYTF.

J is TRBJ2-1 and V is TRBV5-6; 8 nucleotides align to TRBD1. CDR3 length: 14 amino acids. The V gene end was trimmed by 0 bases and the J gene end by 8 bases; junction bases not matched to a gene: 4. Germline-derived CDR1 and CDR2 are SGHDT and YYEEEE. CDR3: CASSLGDRLYEQFF. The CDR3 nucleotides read TGTGCCAGCAGCTTGGGGGACAGGTTGTATGAGCAGTTCTTC.

The CDR3 bases are TGCAGCGCCACGGGACAGGGCTACAATGAGCAGTTCTTC. It is translated as CSATGQGYNEQFF. The J gene is TRBJ2-1, the V gene TRBV29-1; 9 bases line up with TRBD1. The CDR3 extends over 13 amino acids. J gave up 3 bases and V 7 bases, and 4 bases lay outside the gene matches. CDR1 and CDR2 (germline): SQVTM, ANQGSEA.

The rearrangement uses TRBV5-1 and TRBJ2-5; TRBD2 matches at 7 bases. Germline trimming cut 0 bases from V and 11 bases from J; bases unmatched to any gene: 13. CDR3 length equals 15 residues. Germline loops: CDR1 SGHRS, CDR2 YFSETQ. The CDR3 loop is CASSLAGIAPREQYF. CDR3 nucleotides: TGCGCCAGCAGCTTGGCCGGGATAGCCCCGCGGGAGCAGTACTTC.

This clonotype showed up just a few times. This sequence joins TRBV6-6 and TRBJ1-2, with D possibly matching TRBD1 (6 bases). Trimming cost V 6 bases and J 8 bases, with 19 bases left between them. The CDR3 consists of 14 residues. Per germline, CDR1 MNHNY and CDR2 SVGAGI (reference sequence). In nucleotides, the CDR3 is TGTGCCAGCAGGACCCATAATGGGGGCCCGGGCTACACCTTC. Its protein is CASRTHNGGPGYTF.

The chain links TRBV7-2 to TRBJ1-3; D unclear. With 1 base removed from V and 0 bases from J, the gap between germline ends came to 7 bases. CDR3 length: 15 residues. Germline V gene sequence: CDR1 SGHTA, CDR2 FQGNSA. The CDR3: CASSLVANSGNTIYF. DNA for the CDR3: TGTGCCAGCAGCTTAGTGGCGAACTCTGGAAACACCATATATTTT.

The CDR3 protein is CASSLLFQGAYGYTF. CDR3 bases: TGTGCCAGCAGCTTGCTTTTCCAGGGGGCCTATGGCTACACCTTC. This rearrangement joins TRBV5-5 to TRBJ1-2; 8 nucleotides align to TRBD1. The CDR3 runs 15 residues. In germline, CDR1 is SGHKS, CDR2 YYEKEE (reference sequence). V dropped 1 base and J dropped 4; count of bases not matched to a gene: 6.

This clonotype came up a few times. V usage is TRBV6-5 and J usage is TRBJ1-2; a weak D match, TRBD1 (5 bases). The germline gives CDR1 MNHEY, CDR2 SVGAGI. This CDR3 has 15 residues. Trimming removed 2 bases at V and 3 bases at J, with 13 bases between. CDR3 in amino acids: CASSYQGLEDYGYTF. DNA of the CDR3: TGTGCCAGCAGTTACCAGGGCCTTGAAGACTATGGCTACACCTTC.

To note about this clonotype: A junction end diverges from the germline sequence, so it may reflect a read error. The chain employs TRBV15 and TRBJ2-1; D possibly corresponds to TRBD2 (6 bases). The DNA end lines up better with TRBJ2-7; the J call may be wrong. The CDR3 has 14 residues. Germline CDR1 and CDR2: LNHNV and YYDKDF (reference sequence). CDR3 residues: CATSRARGGNEQYF. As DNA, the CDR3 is TGTGCCACTAGCAGGGCCCGTGGAGGGAATGAGCAGTACTTC.

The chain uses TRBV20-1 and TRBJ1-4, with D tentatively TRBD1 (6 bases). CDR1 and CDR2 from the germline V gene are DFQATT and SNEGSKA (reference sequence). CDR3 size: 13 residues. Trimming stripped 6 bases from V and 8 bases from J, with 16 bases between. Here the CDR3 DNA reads TGCAGTGCCTTCGACAGGTTTGGGGAAAAACTGTTTTTT. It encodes CSAFDRFGEKLFF.

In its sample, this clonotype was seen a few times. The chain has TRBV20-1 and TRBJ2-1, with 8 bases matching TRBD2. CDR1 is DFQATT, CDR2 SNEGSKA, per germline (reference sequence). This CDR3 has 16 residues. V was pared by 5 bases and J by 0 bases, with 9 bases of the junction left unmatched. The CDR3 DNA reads TGCAGTGCTCGGGAGGGAGAGGTTATCTCCTACAATGAGCAGTTCTTC. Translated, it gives CSAREGEVISYNEQFF.

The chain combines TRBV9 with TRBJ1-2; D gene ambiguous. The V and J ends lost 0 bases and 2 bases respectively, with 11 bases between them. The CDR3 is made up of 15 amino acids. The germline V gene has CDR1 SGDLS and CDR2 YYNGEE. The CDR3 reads CASSVAADGNYGYTF. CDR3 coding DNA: TGTGCCAGCAGCGTAGCGGCGGACGGGAACTATGGCTACACCTTC. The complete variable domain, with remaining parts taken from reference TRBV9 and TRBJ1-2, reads DSGVTQTPKHLITATGQRVTLRCSPRSGDLSVYWYQQSLDQGLQFLIQYYNGEERAKGNILERFSAQQFPDLHSELNLSSLELGDSALYFCASSVAADGNYGYTFGSGTRLTVV.

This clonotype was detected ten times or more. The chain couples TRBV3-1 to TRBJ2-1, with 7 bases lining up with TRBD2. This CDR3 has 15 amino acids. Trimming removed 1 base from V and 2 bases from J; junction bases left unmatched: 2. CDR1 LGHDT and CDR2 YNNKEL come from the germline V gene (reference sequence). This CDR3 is CASSQVGGTYNEQFF. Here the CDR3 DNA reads TGTGCCAGCAGCCAAGTCGGGGGGACCTACAATGAGCAGTTCTTC.

The chain's CDR3 is CASSLILGRAGTKFF. DNA for the CDR3: TGTGCCAGCAGTTTAATTCTTGGACGGGCAGGGACGAAGTTCTTC. The V and J genes are TRBV12-3 or TRBV12-4 and TRBJ2-1; either TRBD1 or TRBD2 may supply D (5 bases each). The germline V and J ends were trimmed by 2 bases and 14 bases, with 22 bases remaining between them. The CDR3 is made up of 15 amino acids.

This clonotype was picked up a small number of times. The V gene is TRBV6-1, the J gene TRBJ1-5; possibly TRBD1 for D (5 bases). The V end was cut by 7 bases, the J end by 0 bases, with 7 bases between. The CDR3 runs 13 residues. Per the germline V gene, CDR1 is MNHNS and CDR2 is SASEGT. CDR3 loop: CASKTVSNQPQHF. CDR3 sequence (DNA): TGTGCCAGCAAGACAGTTAGCAATCAGCCCCAGCATTTT.

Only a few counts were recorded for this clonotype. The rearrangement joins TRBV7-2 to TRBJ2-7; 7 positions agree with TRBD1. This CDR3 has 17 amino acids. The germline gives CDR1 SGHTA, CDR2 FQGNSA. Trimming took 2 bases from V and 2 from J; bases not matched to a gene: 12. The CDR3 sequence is CASSLQLGQVPPYEQYF. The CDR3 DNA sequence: TGTGCCAGCAGCTTACAACTCGGACAGGTCCCTCCCTACGAGCAGTACTTC.

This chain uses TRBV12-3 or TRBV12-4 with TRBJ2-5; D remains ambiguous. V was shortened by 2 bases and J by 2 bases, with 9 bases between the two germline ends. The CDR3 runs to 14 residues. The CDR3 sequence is CASSLSAEQETQYF. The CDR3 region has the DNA TGTGCCAGCAGTTTATCGGCAGAGCAAGAGACCCAGTACTTC.